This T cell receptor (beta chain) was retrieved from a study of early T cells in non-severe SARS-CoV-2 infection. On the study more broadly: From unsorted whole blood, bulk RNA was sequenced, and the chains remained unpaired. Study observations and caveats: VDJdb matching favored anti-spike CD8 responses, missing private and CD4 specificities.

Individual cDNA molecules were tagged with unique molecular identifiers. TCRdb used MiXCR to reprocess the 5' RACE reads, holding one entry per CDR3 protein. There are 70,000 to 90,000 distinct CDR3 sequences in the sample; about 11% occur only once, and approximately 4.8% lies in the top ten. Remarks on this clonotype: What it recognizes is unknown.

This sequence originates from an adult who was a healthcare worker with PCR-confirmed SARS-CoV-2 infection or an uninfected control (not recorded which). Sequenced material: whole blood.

The CDR3 bases are TGCGCCAGCAGCCAAGAGGGAATAAGGGCCCAGTACTTC. The encoded protein is CASSQEGIRAQYF. The V gene is TRBV4-1, the J gene TRBJ2-5; D uncertain. CDR3 size: 13 residues. V dropped 0 bases and J dropped 9 bases, with 11 bases sitting between them. Germline V gene lookup returns CDR1 MGHRA and CDR2 YSYEKL.